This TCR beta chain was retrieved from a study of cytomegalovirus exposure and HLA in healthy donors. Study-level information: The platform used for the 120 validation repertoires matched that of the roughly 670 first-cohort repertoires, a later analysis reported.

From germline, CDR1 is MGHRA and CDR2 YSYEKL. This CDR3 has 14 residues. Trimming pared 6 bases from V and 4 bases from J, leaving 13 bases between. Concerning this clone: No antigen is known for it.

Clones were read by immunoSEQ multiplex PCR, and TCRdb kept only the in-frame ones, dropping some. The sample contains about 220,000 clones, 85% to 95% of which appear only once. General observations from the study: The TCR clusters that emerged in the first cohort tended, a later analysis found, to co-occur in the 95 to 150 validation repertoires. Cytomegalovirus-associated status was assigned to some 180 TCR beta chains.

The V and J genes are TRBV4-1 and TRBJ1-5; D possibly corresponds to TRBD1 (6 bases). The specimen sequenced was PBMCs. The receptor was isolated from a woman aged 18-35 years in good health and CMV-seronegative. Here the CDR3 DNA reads TGCGCCAGCAGAAATCAGGGGCCAAATCAGCCCCAGCATTTT. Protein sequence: CASRNQGPNQPQHF.